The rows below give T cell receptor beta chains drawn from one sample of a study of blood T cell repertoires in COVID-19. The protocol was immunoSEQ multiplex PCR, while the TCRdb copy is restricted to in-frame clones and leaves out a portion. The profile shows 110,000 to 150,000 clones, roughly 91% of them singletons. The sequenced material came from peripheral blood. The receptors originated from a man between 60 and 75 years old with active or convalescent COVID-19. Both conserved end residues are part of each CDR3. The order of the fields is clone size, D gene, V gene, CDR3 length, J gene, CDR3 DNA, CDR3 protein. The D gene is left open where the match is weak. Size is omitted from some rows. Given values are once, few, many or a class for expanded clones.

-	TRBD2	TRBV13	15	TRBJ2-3	TGTGCCAGCAGCGTTAGCGGGGAGAGCACAGATACGCAGTATTTT	CASSVSGESTDTQYF
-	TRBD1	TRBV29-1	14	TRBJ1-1	TGCAGCGTAGCACCCACAGGGGTCGACACTGAAGCTTTCTTT	CSVAPTGVDTEAFF
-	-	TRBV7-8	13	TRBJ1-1	TGTGCCAGCAGCTTAGAGGCGACTTTTGAAGCTTTCTTT	CASSLEATFEAFF
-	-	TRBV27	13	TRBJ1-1	TGTGCCAGCAGTTTACAGGGTAACACTGAAGCTTTCTTT	CASSLQGNTEAFF
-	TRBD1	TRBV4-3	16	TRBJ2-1	TGCGCCAGCAGCCAATCCTGGACAGGGTTGTACAATGAGCAGTTCTTC	CASSQSWTGLYNEQFF
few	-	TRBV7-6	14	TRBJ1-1	TGTGCCAGCAGCCTAACGCGGGAGAACACTGAAGCTTTCTTT	CASSLTRENTEAFF
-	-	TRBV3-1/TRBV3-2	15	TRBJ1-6	TGTGCCAGCAGCCAGGCCAGGGGCTATAATTCACCCCTCCACTTT	CASSQARGYNSPLHF
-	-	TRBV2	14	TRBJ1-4	TGTGCCAGCAGCGCGGGTGTTACTAATGAAAAACTGTTTTTT	CASSAGVTNEKLFF
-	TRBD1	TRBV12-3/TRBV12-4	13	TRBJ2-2	TGTGCCACCATCCGGGACAGGGCCGGGGAGCTGTTTTTT	CATIRDRAGELFF
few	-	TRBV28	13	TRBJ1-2	TGTGCCAGCAGGTTCCAATTTAACTATGGCTACACCTTC	CASRFQFNYGYTF
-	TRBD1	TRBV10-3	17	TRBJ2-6	TGTGCCATCAGAGCCGGGACAGGGGGATCTGGGGCCAACGTCCTGACTTTC	CAIRAGTGGSGANVLTF
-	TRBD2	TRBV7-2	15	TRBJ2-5	TGTGCCAGCAGCCAGCGGCGGGGGATACAAGAGACCCAGTACTTC	CASSQRRGIQETQYF
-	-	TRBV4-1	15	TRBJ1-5	TGCGCCAGCAGCCAAGGGAGGGGTAGCAATCAGCCCCAGCATTTT	CASSQGRGSNQPQHF
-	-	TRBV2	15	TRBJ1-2	TGTGCCAGCATCCCTGGGGGGGATAGCATCTATGGCTACACCTTC	CASIPGGDSIYGYTF
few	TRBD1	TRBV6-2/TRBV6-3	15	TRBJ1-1	TGTGCCAGCAGTTCGACAGGGGGTCTGAACACTGAAGCTTTCTTT	CASSSTGGLNTEAFF
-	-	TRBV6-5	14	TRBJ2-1	TGTGCCAGCAGTCGTCCTTTGCCCCCGGGGGAGCAGTTCTTC	CASSRPLPPGEQFF
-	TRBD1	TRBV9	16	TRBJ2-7	TGTGCCAGCAGTACTACTGAGGGGGCTAGCCGGGGCGAGCAGTACTTC	CASSTTEGASRGEQYF
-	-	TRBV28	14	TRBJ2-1	TGTGCCAGCAGTTTACCGAAGACTGGGAATGAGCAGTTCTTC	CASSLPKTGNEQFF
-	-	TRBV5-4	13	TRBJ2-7	TGTGCCAGCAGCTTGGACACGTCCTACGAGCAGTACTTC	CASSLDTSYEQYF
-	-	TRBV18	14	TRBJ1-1	TGTGCCAGCTCACCCCCCCCGGGGAACACTGAAGCTTTCTTT	CASSPPPGNTEAFF
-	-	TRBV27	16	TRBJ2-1	TGTGCCAGCAGTACGGGACAAGTGATTGTGGCACGTGAGCAGTTCTTC	CASSTGQVIVAREQFF
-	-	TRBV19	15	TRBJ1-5	TGTGCCAGTACCTTATTTTCTGGAAGGGGCCAGCCCCAGCATTTT	CASTLFSGRGQPQHF
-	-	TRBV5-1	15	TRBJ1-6	TGCGCCAGCAGCTTACGTGGGGGCATTAATTCACCCCTCCACTTT	CASSLRGGINSPLHF
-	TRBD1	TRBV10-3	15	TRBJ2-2	TGTGCCATCAGTAAAGGGACAGGGGGGACCGGGGAGCTGTTTTTT	CAISKGTGGTGELFF
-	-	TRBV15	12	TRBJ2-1	TGTGCCACCAGCAGAGAAGGGGTTGAGCAGTTCTTC	CATSREGVEQFF
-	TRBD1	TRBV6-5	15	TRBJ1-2	TGTGCCAGCAGTTCCCGACAGGGGATTAACTATGGCTACACCTTC	CASSSRQGINYGYTF
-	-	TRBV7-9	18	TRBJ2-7	TGTGCCAGCAGCTTAGCGCTATACCCGGTACAGGGAAGCTACGAGCAGTACTTC	CASSLALYPVQGSYEQYF
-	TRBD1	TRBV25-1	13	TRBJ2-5	TGTGCCAGCAGCAGACAGGGGTGGGAGACCCAGTACTTC	CASSRQGWETQYF
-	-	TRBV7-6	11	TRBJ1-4	TGTGCCACGGTGACTAATGAAAAACTGTTTTTT	CATVTNEKLFF
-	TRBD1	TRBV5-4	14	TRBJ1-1	TGTGCCAGCAGCTCCCCGGGACAGGGGGACGGAGCTTTCTTT	CASSSPGQGDGAFF
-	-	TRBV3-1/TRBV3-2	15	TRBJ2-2	TGTGCCAGCAGCCGGGGACACTCGAACACCGGGGAGCTGTTTTTT	CASSRGHSNTGELFF
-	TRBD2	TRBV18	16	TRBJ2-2	TGTGCCAGCTCTCCTCCGGGACTAGCGGGAGTCCGGGAGCTGTTTTTT	CASSPPGLAGVRELFF
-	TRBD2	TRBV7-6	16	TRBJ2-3	TGTGCCAGCAGCCTAGCGGTAGCGGCTAGCACAGATACGCAGTATTTT	CASSLAVAASTDTQYF
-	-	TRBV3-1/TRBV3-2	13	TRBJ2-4	TGTGCCAGCAGCCCGTCCTCGGGAAACATTCAGTACTTC	CASSPSSGNIQYF
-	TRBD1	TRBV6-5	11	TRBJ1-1	TGTGCCAGCAAAGGACAGGGGGCAGCTTTCTTT	CASKGQGAAFF
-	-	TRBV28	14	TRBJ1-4	TGTGCCAGCACAGGTCCCTCAACTAATGAAAAACTGTTTTTT	CASTGPSTNEKLFF
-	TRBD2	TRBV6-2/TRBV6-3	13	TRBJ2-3	TGTGCCAGCAGTTACGAAGCGGGAGGGACGCAGTATTTT	CASSYEAGGTQYF
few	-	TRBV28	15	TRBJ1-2	TGTGCCAGCAGTTTGCGGGGTACCTCTAACTATGGCTACACCTTC	CASSLRGTSNYGYTF
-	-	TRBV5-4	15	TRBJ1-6	TGTGCCAGCAGCACCCGGTTAGACAGAAATTCACCCCTCCACTTT	CASSTRLDRNSPLHF
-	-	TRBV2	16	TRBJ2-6	TGTGCCAATCCGAGGGAAGAAATCTCTGGGGCCAACGTCCTGACTTTC	CANPREEISGANVLTF
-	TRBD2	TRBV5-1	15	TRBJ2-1	TGCGCCAGCAGCTTCATAGCGGGAGTAAACAATGAGCAGTTCTTC	CASSFIAGVNNEQFF
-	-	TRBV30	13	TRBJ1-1	TGTGCCTGGAGTGTTTCCAGGGTAGCCGAAGCTTTCTTT	CAWSVSRVAEAFF
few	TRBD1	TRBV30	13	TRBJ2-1	TGTGCCTGGAGTGTTGACAGGGTAATAGGGCAGTTCTTC	CAWSVDRVIGQFF
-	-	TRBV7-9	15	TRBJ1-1	TGTGCCAGCAGCGCCGGGACATCCGGTTTTCCTGAAGCTTTCTTT	CASSAGTSGFPEAFF
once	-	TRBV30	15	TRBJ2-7	TGTGCCTGGAGGGACCCGGGACACGCGAAATACGAGCAGTACTTC	CAWRDPGHAKYEQYF
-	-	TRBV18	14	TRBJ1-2	TGTGCCAGCTCACCAGACTCGACGGGGAATGGCTACACCTTC	CASSPDSTGNGYTF
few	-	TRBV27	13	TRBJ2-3	TGTGCCAGCAGTTCCGCGGCGACAGATACGCAGTATTTT	CASSSAATDTQYF
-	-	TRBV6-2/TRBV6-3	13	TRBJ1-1	TGTGCCAGCAGTTCCTCAGGGGAAACTGAAGCTTTCTTT	CASSSSGETEAFF
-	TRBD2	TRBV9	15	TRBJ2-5	TGTGCCAGCAGCGTATCCCCTAGCGGGGGAACTATTGAGTACTTC	CASSVSPSGGTIEYF
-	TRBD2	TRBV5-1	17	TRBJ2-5	TGCGCCAGCAGCCCCGAGACTAGCGGGAGAATACCAGAGACCCAGTACTTC	CASSPETSGRIPETQYF